This T cell receptor (beta chain) comes out of a study of blood T cell repertoires in COVID-19. Repertoires were generated with immunoSEQ multiplex PCR, while TCRdb's copy carries only in-frame clones and drops some. The sample lists over 200,000 clones, under 90% occurring once. V dropped 1 base and J dropped 9 bases, with 10 bases sitting between them. Germline V lookup: CDR1 SGHVS, CDR2 FNYEAQ. CDR3 length: 14 amino acids. The rearrangement joins TRBV7-6 to TRBJ1-6; D remains unclear. The sequencing sample was made of PBMCs or T cells enriched from blood (not recorded which). The clonotype originates from a man in his late teens or twenties who had recovered from COVID-19. CDR3 bases: TGTGCCAGCAGCTTAGTGACTGTTAGTTCACCCCTCCACTTT. This translates into CASSLVTVSSPLHF.